The 20 T cell receptor beta chains below all came from one sample that was sequenced in a study of blood T cell repertoires in COVID-19. This table comes from immunoSEQ multiplex PCR, and its TCRdb copy is limited to in-frame clones, with some not included. The table shows tens of thousands of clones, with roughly 85% occurring only once. Sequenced input: peripheral blood. Source of these receptors: a human donor in a cohort sampled during active COVID-19.

This clone was recorded a few times. The chain carries TRBV27 and TRBJ2-7, with D tentatively TRBD2 (6 bases). CDR3 length: 15 residues. Trimming stripped 2 bases from V and 2 bases from J, with 13 bases between. The germline gives CDR1 MNHEY, CDR2 SMNVEV (reference sequence). The CDR3 region has the DNA TGTGCCAGCAGTTTAATAGGGACTCAAACCTACGAGCAGTACTTC. Residues: CASSLIGTQTYEQYF.

In its sample, this clone was seen once. V is TRBV9 and J is TRBJ2-3; a possible D gene is TRBD1 (6 bases). CDR3 length equals 16 residues. Germline V gene lookup returns CDR1 SGDLS and CDR2 YYNGEE. With 3 bases removed from V and 2 bases from J, the gap between germline ends came to 16 bases. The CDR3 is CASSEDTGPATDTQYF. In nucleotides, the CDR3 is TGTGCCAGCAGCGAGGATACAGGGCCTGCCACAGATACGCAGTATTTT.

The chain couples TRBV6-1 to TRBJ1-4; 8 nucleotides match TRBD1. Germline lookup yields CDR1 MNHNS and CDR2 SASEGT. Trimming removed 6 bases from V and 7 bases from J; junction bases left unmatched: 10. This CDR3 region has 15 residues. The CDR3 reads CASRHIQGGSEKLFF. In DNA, the CDR3 is TGTGCCAGCAGACATATACAGGGGGGTAGTGAAAAACTGTTTTTT.

This chain uses TRBV7-9 with TRBJ2-1; 7 nucleotides align to TRBD2. Germline CDR1 SEHNR, CDR2 FQNEAQ (reference sequence). V lost 3 bases and J lost 8; bases outside the gene matches: 1. The CDR3 spans 12 residues. CDR3 nucleotides: TGTGCCAGCAGCTTCGGGGGGTATGAGCAGTTCTTC. Amino acid sequence: CASSFGGYEQFF.

This clone came up a few times. J is TRBJ2-3 and V is TRBV2, with TRBD2 identical over 11 bases. After removal of 2 bases from V and 4 bases from J, the junction contained 11 bases not matched to a gene. The CDR3 totals 18 residues. CDR1 is SNHLY, CDR2 FYNNEI, per germline. The CDR3: CASSEWGLAGGSADTQYF. The DNA of the CDR3 is TGTGCCAGCAGTGAATGGGGGCTAGCGGGAGGCAGTGCAGATACGCAGTATTTT.

V is TRBV29-1 and J is TRBJ1-5, with 9 bases that match TRBD1. The CDR3 covers 15 residues. Germline V CDR1 and CDR2: SQVTM, ANQGSEA. After removal of 4 bases from V and 0 bases from J, the junction contained 4 bases not matched to a gene. The CDR3: CSVVWTGDSNQPQHF. CDR3 coding DNA: TGCAGCGTTGTATGGACAGGGGATAGCAATCAGCCCCAGCATTTT.

This clone showed up just once. The J gene is TRBJ2-7, the V gene TRBV13, with 8 bases that match TRBD2. CDR1 and CDR2 from the germline V gene are PRHDT and FYEKMQ (reference sequence). V trimming: 0 bases; J trimming: 0 bases; junction bases outside the gene matches: 4. The CDR3 loop spans 16 amino acids. The CDR3 loop is CASSLGGGRSSYEQYF. In DNA, the CDR3 is TGTGCCAGCAGCTTAGGAGGCGGGAGGAGCTCCTACGAGCAGTACTTC.

For this clone: Germline is not matched at one junction end, which may reflect a read error. The CDR3 DNA follows: TGCGCCACCAGTGAACGCTCCGGGACACGCCCTGTTTTT. Its protein product is CATSERSGTRPVF. The V gene is TRBV10-1, the J gene TRBJ1-1; D might be TRBD1 (6 bases). Germline values: CDR1 WNHNN, CDR2 SYGVQD (reference sequence). This CDR3 is 13 amino acids long.

V gene TRBV11-2 combines with J gene TRBJ1-2, with D unclear. The germline CDR1 and CDR2 sequences are SGHAT and FQNNGV. This CDR3 is 15 amino acids long. V dropped 5 bases and J dropped 2 bases, with 15 bases sitting between them. CDR3 DNA: TGTGCCAGCAGCCTCCAAACTGAACTAAACTATGGCTACACCTTC. Translated: CASSLQTELNYGYTF. Drawing the rest from reference TRBV11-2 and TRBJ1-2, the complete variable domain is EAGVAQSPRYKIIEKRQSVAFWCNPISGHATLYWYQQILGQGPKLLIQFQNNGVVDDSQLPKDRFSAERLKGVDSTLKIQPAKLEDSAVYLCASSLQTELNYGYTFGSGTRLTVV.

The chain recombines TRBV11-2 with TRBJ2-1; 7 bases agree with TRBD1. The CDR3 is 14 residues long. Germline assignment: CDR1 SGHAT and CDR2 FQNNGV. Germline trimming cut 1 base from V and 6 bases from J; bases unmatched to any gene: 3. As DNA, the CDR3 is TGTGCCAGCAGCTTAGGGGGACAGCGCAATGAGCAGTTCTTC. It is translated as CASSLGGQRNEQFF. The whole variable domain, filled in from reference TRBV11-2 and TRBJ2-1, reads EAGVAQSPRYKIIEKRQSVAFWCNPISGHATLYWYQQILGQGPKLLIQFQNNGVVDDSQLPKDRFSAERLKGVDSTLKIQPAKLEDSAVYLCASSLGGQRNEQFFGPGTRLTVL.

V usage is TRBV30 and J usage is TRBJ2-1; TRBD2 aligns across 9 bases. Germline loops: CDR1 GTSNPN, CDR2 SVGIG (reference sequence). The CDR3 covers 14 residues. V lost 4 bases, J lost 8 bases, and 9 bases stayed unmatched. CDR3 sequence: CAWKSGGRADEQFF. The CDR3 DNA reads as TGTGCCTGGAAGTCTGGCGGGAGGGCGGATGAGCAGTTCTTC.

V gene TRBV28 combines with J gene TRBJ2-2, with D tentatively TRBD2 (6 bases). Trimming stripped 4 bases from V and 7 bases from J, with 13 bases between. Per germline, CDR1 MDHEN and CDR2 SYDVKM. This CDR3 has 14 amino acids. CDR3 protein: CASSYGGGLGELFF. The CDR3 region has the DNA TGTGCCAGCAGTTACGGGGGAGGTCTCGGGGAGCTGTTTTTT.

V and J are TRBV4-2 and TRBJ2-3; 8 bases align to TRBD2. V lost 0 bases, J lost 0 bases, and 14 bases stayed unmatched. There are 20 residues in the CDR3. CDR1 is LGHNA, CDR2 YNFKEQ, per germline. This chain's CDR3 is CASSQEPPRGGRTSTDTQYF. CDR3 nucleotides: TGTGCCAGCAGCCAAGAACCCCCTAGAGGCGGGAGGACTAGCACAGATACGCAGTATTTT.

This chain joins TRBV28 and TRBJ2-5; a possible D gene is TRBD1 (5 bases). This CDR3 contains 13 residues. The germline CDR1 and CDR2 sequences are MDHEN and SYDVKM. The ends were cut back, 6 bases at V and 1 base at J, with 9 bases in the middle. Here the CDR3 reads CASRPRVQETQYF. CDR3 DNA sequence: TGTGCCAGCAGACCCAGGGTCCAAGAGACCCAGTACTTC. The variable domain in full, completed from reference TRBV28 and TRBJ2-5, reads DVKVTQSSRYLVKRTGEKVFLECVQDMDHENMFWYRQDPGLGLRLIYFSYDVKMKEKGDIPEGYSVSREKKERFSLILESASTNQTSMYLCASRPRVQETQYFGPGTRLLVL.

The chain has TRBV2 and TRBJ1-5; 7 bases agree with TRBD1. The CDR3 sequence is 11 residues long. J gave up 16 bases and V 8 bases, and 11 bases lay outside the gene matches. Per the germline V gene, CDR1 is SNHLY and CDR2 is FYNNEI. The CDR3 DNA is TGTGCCAGCCAAGGGACAGCCGATCGTCATTTT. It translates to CASQGTADRHF.

The rearrangement links TRBV19 to TRBJ1-5; 9 bases are a match to TRBD1. V shed 2 bases and J 9 bases; nucleotides not matched to a gene: 11. The CDR3 contains 16 residues. Germline V gene sequence: CDR1 LNHDA, CDR2 SQIVND (reference sequence). CDR3 in DNA: TGTGCCAGTAGTATAACTGGGACAGGGCACGATCGGCCCCAGCATTTT. Translation: CASSITGTGHDRPQHF.

The rearrangement joins TRBV18 to TRBJ1-2, with D perhaps TRBD1 (5 bases). The CDR3 covers 15 residues. The V gene lost 6 bases and the J gene lost 4 bases, with 18 bases spanning the gap. CDR1 KGHSH and CDR2 LQKENI come from the germline V gene. The CDR3, as DNA: TGTGCCAGCTCCCCCCCGACAGAGACCTCCTATGGCTACACCTTC. Protein product: CASSPPTETSYGYTF.

The V gene is TRBV2, the J gene TRBJ2-3, with 12 nucleotides matching TRBD2. Germline assignment: CDR1 SNHLY and CDR2 FYNNEI. The V and J ends lost 5 bases and 9 bases, in that order; junction bases with no gene match: 6. This CDR3 contains 14 residues. DNA for the CDR3: TGTGCCAGCAGTCCCCGGCTAGCGGGGGGGACGCAGTATTTT. This codes for CASSPRLAGGTQYF.

The chain carries TRBV5-1 and TRBJ2-5, with 7 bases aligning to TRBD2. The germline V gene has CDR1 SGHRS and CDR2 YFSETQ. There are 17 residues in the CDR3. With 0 bases clipped from V and 3 bases from J, the junction kept 11 bases outside the gene matches. CDR3 bases: TGCGCCAGCAGCTTGGACGCTTCGGCTAGCGGAAAAGAGACCCAGTACTTC. Its translation is CASSLDASASGKETQYF.

The chain links TRBV6-5 to TRBJ2-4; 7 positions agree with TRBD1. The length of the CDR3 is 14 residues. The germline CDR1 and CDR2 sequences are MNHEY and SVGAGI. V gave up 2 bases and J gave up 5 bases; unmatched junction bases: 3. The CDR3 DNA is TGTGCCAGCAGTTACAGTCAGGGGGAAAACATTCAGTACTTC. Encoded protein: CASSYSQGENIQYF.